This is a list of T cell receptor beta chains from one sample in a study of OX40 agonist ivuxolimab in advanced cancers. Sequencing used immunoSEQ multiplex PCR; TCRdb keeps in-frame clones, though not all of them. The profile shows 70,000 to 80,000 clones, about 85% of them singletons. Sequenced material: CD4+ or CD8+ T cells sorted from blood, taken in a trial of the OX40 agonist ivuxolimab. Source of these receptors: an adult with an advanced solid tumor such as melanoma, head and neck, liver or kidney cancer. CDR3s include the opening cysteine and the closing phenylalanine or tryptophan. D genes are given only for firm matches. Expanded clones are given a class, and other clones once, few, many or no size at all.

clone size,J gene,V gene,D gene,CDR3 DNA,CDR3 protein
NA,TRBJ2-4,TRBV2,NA,TGTGCCAGCGGGGGGTCAACTCTAGCCAAAAACATTCAGTACTTC,CASGGSTLAKNIQYF
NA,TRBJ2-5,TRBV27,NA,TGTGCCAGCAGTCCTTGGACATCTGGGGATGTCCAGTACTTC,CASSPWTSGDVQYF
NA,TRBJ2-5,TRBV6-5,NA,TGTGCCAGCAGTTACTCCGGCCCCTTTTTCCAAGAGACCCAGTACTTC,CASSYSGPFFQETQYF
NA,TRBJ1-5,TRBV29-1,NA,TGCAGCGTCTTGACAGGCGGGAGTCAGCCCCAGCATTTT,CSVLTGGSQPQHF
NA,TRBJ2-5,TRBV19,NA,TGTGCCACCTCAGGGGCGTACCAAGAGACCCAGTACTTC,CATSGAYQETQYF
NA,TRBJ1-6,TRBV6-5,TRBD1,TGTGCCAGCAGTTTGACAGGGAGTTCACCCCTCCACTTT,CASSLTGSSPLHF
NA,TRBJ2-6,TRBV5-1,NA,TGCGCCAGCAGCCTCAGAACAGGGTCTGGGGCCAACGTCCTGACTTTC,CASSLRTGSGANVLTF
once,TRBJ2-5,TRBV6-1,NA,TGTGCCAGCGGACGGAGAGAAGAGACCCAGTACTTC,CASGRREETQYF
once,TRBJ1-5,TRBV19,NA,TGTGCCAGTACCGTACTTACAGGGACCACCGATCAGCCCCAGCATTTT,CASTVLTGTTDQPQHF
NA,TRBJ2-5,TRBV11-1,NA,TGTGCCAGCAGCTTAAGGTGGTTAGGGGAGACCCAGTACTTC,CASSLRWLGETQYF
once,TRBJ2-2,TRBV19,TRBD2,TGTGCCAGTAGTATATCGCGGGAGCCCACCGGGGAGCTGTTTTTT,CASSISREPTGELFF
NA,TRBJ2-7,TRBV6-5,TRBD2,TGTGCCAGCAGCTTAGCGGGAGTAAACGAGCAGTACTTC,CASSLAGVNEQYF
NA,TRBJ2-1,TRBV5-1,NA,TGCGCCAGCAGCTCCCTTATTGGCCCTGAGCAGTTCTTC,CASSSLIGPEQFF
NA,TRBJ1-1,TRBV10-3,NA,TGTGCCATCAGTGATTTGGTCGGCAACACTGAAGCTTTCTTT,CAISDLVGNTEAFF
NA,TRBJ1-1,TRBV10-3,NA,TGTGCCATCAGTGGCGGGGATCTGAACACTGAAGCTTTCTTT,CAISGGDLNTEAFF
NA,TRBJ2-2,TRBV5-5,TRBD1,TGTGCCAGCAGCTCACTCTCACAGGGGGCGGAAACCGGGGAGCTGTTTTTT,CASSSLSQGAETGELFF
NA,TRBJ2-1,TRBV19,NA,TGTGCCAGTAGTATAGTTAATGAGCAGTTCTTC,CASSIVNEQFF
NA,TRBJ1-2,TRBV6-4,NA,TGTGCCATCGCCAGGGCTTCTAACTATGGCTACACCTTC,CAIARASNYGYTF
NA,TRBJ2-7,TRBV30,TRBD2,TGTGCCTGGACCTCCGGGACTAGCGGACCACAAATCTACGAGCAGTACTTC,CAWTSGTSGPQIYEQYF
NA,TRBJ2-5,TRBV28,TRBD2,TGTGCCAGCAGACCTCACCCGGGACTAGGAGAAGAGACCCAGTACTTC,CASRPHPGLGEETQYF
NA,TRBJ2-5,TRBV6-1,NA,TGTGCCAGCAGTGATCTCAGAAGCTTTGGAGAGACCCAGTACTTC,CASSDLRSFGETQYF
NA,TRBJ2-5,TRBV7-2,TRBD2,TGTGCCAGCTCACTAGCGGGTGCTGCCGAGACCCAGTACTTC,CASSLAGAAETQYF
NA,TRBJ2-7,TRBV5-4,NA,TGTGCCAGCAGCTTGGGCAGACCCCCCTACGAGCAGTACTTC,CASSLGRPPYEQYF
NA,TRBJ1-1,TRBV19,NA,TGTGCCAGTACCCCACATTTTGCGCAAAAGAACACTGAAGCTTTCTTT,CASTPHFAQKNTEAFF
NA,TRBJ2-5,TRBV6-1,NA,TGTGCCAGCAGTGAATGGCAGGGGACCATGGAGACCCAGTACTTC,CASSEWQGTMETQYF
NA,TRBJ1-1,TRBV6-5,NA,TGTGCCAGCAGTTACAGCCCCAAGAACACTGAAGCTTTCTTT,CASSYSPKNTEAFF
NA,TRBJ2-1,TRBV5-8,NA,TGTGCCAGCAGCTACTTTGGCGTAACCTACAATGAGCAGTTCTTC,CASSYFGVTYNEQFF
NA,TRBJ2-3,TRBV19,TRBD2,TGTGCCAGTAGTATAGGACTAGCGGGAGGGTCAGATACGCAGTATTTT,CASSIGLAGGSDTQYF
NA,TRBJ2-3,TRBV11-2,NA,TGTGCCAGCAGCCAGGCGAGGGGTTACACAGATACGCAGTATTTT,CASSQARGYTDTQYF
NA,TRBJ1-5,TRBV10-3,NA,TGTGCCATCAGTGAGTCGCAGATTAGCAATCAGCCCCAGCATTTT,CAISESQISNQPQHF
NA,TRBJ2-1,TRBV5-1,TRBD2,TGCGCCAGCAGCTTGGAACTAGCGGGCACCTACAATGAGCAGTTCTTC,CASSLELAGTYNEQFF
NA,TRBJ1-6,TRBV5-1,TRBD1,TGCGCCAGCAGCTTGGCCAGGACAGGGTATAATTCACCCCTCCACTTT,CASSLARTGYNSPLHF
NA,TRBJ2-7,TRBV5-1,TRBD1,TGCGCCAGCAGCTTGGACAGGGGATCATCGGGTTCCGAGCAGTACTTC,CASSLDRGSSGSEQYF
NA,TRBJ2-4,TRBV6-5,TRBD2,TGTGCCAGCAGTTACGCGGGAGGGGGGCGAGACATTCAGTACTTC,CASSYAGGGRDIQYF
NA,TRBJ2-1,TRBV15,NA,TGTGCCACCAGCAGAGTTATCGAGGGGTACAATGAGCAGTTCTTC,CATSRVIEGYNEQFF
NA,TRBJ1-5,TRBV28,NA,TGTGCCAGCAGCTTCCGGGGGGGGACAACGAATCAGCCCCAGCATTTT,CASSFRGGTTNQPQHF
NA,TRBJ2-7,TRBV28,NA,TGTGCCAGCAGTTTGAGGGGACTGGTCTACGAGCAGTACTTC,CASSLRGLVYEQYF
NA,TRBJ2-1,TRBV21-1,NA,TGTGCCAGCAGATTCGGAGACTACCAGAACGATGAGCAGTTCTTC,CASRFGDYQNDEQFF
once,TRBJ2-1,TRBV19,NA,TGTGCCAGTAGTATAGTTCAGGGGGGAGGACAGTTCTTC,CASSIVQGGGQFF
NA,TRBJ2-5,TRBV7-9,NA,TGTGCCAGCAGCCCCAGGACAGCCCAAGAGACCCAGTACTTC,CASSPRTAQETQYF
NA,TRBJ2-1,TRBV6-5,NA,TGTGCCAGCAGTACCGGGACACCTTACAATGAGCAGTTCTTC,CASSTGTPYNEQFF
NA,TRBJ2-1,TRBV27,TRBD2,TGTGCCAGCAGTTCGGGGGGTTCTAATGAGCAGTTCTTC,CASSSGGSNEQFF
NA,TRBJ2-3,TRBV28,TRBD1,TGTGCCAGCAGCCCCACCGGGACAGGGTTTAAAGATACGCAGTATTTT,CASSPTGTGFKDTQYF
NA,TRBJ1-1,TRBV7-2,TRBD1,TGTGCCAGCAGCCCACAGGGGGCGCGGAGCACTGAAGCTTTCTTT,CASSPQGARSTEAFF
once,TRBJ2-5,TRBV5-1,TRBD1,TGCGCCAGCAGCTTGGCCCTTAGACAGGGAGCTTACGAGACCCAGTACTTC,CASSLALRQGAYETQYF
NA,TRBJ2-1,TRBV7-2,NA,TGTGCCAGCAGCTTTACTCCTGGGACCCCCCAGTTCTTC,CASSFTPGTPQFF
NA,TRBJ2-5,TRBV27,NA,TGTGCCAGCAGTTTACATTTAGGCGGGGAAGAGACCCAGTACTTC,CASSLHLGGEETQYF
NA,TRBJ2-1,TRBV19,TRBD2,TGTGCCAGTAGTACCCCAAACGGACTAGCAGGGGAGCAGTTCTTC,CASSTPNGLAGEQFF